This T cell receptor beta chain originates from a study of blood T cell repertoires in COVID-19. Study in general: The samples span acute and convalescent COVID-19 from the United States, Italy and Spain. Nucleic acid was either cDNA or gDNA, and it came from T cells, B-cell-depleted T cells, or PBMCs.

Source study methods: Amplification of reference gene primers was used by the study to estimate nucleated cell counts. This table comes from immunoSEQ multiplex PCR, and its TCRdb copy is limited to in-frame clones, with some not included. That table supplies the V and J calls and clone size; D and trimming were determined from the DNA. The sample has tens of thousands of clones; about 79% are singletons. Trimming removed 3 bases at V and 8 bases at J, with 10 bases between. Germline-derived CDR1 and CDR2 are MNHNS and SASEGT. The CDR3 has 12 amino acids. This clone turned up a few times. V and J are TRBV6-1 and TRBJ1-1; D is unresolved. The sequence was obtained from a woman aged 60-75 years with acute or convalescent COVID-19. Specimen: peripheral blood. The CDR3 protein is CASSEPQREAFF. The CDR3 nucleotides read TGTGCCAGCAGTGAGCCTCAGCGAGAAGCTTTCTTT.